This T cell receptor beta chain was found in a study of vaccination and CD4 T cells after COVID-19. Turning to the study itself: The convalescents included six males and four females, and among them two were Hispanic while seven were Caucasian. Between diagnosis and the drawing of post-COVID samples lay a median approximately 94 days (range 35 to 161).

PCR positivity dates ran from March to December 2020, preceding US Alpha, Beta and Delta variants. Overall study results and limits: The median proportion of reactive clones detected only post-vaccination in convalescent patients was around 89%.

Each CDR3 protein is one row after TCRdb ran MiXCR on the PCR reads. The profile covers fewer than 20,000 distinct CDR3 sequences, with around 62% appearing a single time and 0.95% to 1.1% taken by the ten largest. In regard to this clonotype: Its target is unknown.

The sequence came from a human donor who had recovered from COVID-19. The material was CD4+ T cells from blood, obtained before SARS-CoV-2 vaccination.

CDR3 in DNA: TGTGCCAGCAGTGAGGGGACAGCCAACAATCAGCCCCAGCATTTT. Its translation is CASSEGTANNQPQHF. J is TRBJ1-5 and V is TRBV6-1, with 7 bases fitting TRBD1. The CDR3 contains 15 residues. Germline V gene sequence: CDR1 MNHNS, CDR2 SASEGT. V lost 3 bases to trimming and J lost 3 bases; unmatched junction nucleotides: 5.